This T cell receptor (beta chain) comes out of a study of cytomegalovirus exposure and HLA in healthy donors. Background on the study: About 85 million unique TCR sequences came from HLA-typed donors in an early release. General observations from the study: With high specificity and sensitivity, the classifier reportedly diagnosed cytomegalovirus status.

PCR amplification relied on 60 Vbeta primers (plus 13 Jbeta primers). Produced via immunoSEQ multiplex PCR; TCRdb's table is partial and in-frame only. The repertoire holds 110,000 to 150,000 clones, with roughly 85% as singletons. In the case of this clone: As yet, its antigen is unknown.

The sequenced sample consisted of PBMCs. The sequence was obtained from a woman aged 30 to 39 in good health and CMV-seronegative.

In DNA, the CDR3 is TGCGCCAGCAGCTTGTATAACAGGGGGCAAAAGAGCTCCTACGAGCAGTACTTC. Encoded protein: CASSLYNRGQKSSYEQYF. V gene TRBV5-1 combines with J gene TRBJ2-7; 9 bases fit TRBD1. The CDR3 totals 18 residues. From germline, CDR1 is SGHRS and CDR2 YFSETQ. The V gene end was trimmed by 1 base and the J gene end by 0 bases; junction bases not matched to a gene: 11.